The T cell receptor (beta chain) described here comes from a study of regulatory and conventional T cells in RAG deficiency. Germline lookup yields CDR1 SGHVS and CDR2 FQNEAQ. With 5 bases clipped from V and 3 bases from J, the junction kept 5 bases outside the gene matches. The CDR3 is 16 residues long. The method was immunoSEQ multiplex PCR; TCRdb's version includes in-frame clones alone and lacks a portion of them. The table records some 20,000 clones, approximately 93% of them present only once. Genomic DNA came from blood conventional CD4+ T cells gated CD25-low CD127-high. The sample also formed part of further work on regulatory T cells. From that study: The primer mix had 52 TRBV and 13 TRBJ primers.

The sequenced sample was CD4+ T cells sorted from blood. This chain connects TRBV7-8 to TRBJ2-1; 12 bases are shared with TRBD2. The source is a human donor in good health. The CDR3: CASSPRTSGVYNEQFF. CDR3 nucleotide sequence: TGTGCCAGCAGCCCCCGGACTAGCGGGGTCTACAATGAGCAGTTCTTC.